This record concerns one T cell receptor beta chain sequence. What it recognizes is unknown. The source of the sample is a study of CD4 T cells in relation to SARS-CoV-2 and coronaviruses. Study information: After roughly ten days of antigen culture, PBMC TCR beta CDR3s were sequenced. Convalescent patients had median age around 42 years, range about 21 to 72.

The assay was immunoSEQ multiplex PCR, and TCRdb's table has in-frame clones only and misses some. This sample yields 35,000 to 50,000 clones, of which approximately 80% are seen a single time; 1.1% to 1.5% belongs to the top ten. Sequenced input: naive CD4+ T cells from PBMCs, cultured in vitro. Subset specified: naive CD4+ T cells isolated by negative enrichment. This sequence originates from an adult with COVID-19.

CDR3 nucleotide sequence: TGTGCCAGCAGTTTTCCGGGAGGGGGCACAGATACGCAGTATTTT. As protein: CASSFPGGGTDTQYF. This chain uses TRBV28 with TRBJ2-3; 8 bases match TRBD2. V was pared by 3 bases and J by 1 base, with 3 bases of the junction left unmatched. Germline-derived CDR1 and CDR2 are MDHEN and SYDVKM. The CDR3 runs 15 residues.